This T cell receptor (beta chain) is from a study of neoadjuvant anti-PD-1 for oral cavity cancer (dated by TCRdb to about 2021). With respect to the entire study: Before undergoing curative-intent surgical resection, most patients got three to four biweekly nivolumab doses at 3 mg/kg. A fourth nivolumab dose was given around day 43 to patients without progression, and definitive surgical resection was performed in those patients on days 50-56. Under RECIST 1.1, a patient counted as a responder if showing complete response, partial response or stable disease, and as a non-responder if showing progression. An approximately 31% response rate was observed in the parent correlative cohort, in which more than nine patients were included. Beyond this particular receptor, the publication reports: Within PBMCs, T cell clonality (Gini index) was significantly higher in non-responders than responders after neoadjuvant nivolumab. A higher pretreatment blood Treg/Th17 ratio correlated with both higher pretreatment blood TCRbeta clonality and lower post-treatment tumor TCRbeta clonality. TCR analyses included only three patients per response group, and the authors called for larger cohorts for validation.

Read against the paper, the sample's time point label means: after neoadjuvant nivolumab, at surgical resection. None of the patients had received prior systemic or radiation treatment, and all were newly diagnosed with stage II-IVA oral cavity squamous cell carcinoma. Everyone in the cohort had locally advanced, HPV-negative oral cavity squamous cell carcinoma. No culture maintenance or expansion was done, as the peripheral blood mononuclear cells went straight to analysis. The samples were drawn from a longitudinal correlative study tied to a single-arm phase II trial testing neoadjuvant nivolumab in oral cavity squamous cell carcinoma. Subject-matched pre- and post-treatment PBMCs and tumors from three responders and three non-responders underwent genomic DNA-based TCRbeta sequencing. Peripheral blood mononuclear cells were collected before nivolumab treatment and were collected again after treatment, at the time of surgery. Genomic DNA was isolated from PBMCs using the Maxwell RSC DNA from Cells kit.

For deep sequencing of PBMC libraries, mostly around 520 ng of input genomic DNA was used, and six replicates were run per sample. The immunoSEQ hsTCRbeta kit was used to prepare TCRbeta libraries according to the manufacturer's instructions. An Illumina NovaSeq 6000 S4 flow cell was used to sequence the final libraries, which had first been combined to 3 nM. The authors' analysis ran thus. Raw data preprocessing and quality control were performed with the immunoSEQ Analyzer. The analysis was restricted to productive rearrangements, with each unique CDR3 amino acid sequence defining a clonotype. Using the R package tcR, the researchers computed the Gini-Simpson index as their estimate of repertoire clonality. Student's t test was used to compare Gini indices, while Pearson correlation assessed associations with tumor size change. TCRdb retrieved this table from immuneACCESS and kept in-frame rearrangements only. Not all clones are present; in checked studies, unresolved V genes account for under half, and no reason is known for the remainder. The DNA was the basis for D and trimming; V, J and clone size are from that table. The table for this sample lists approximately 9,500 clones; just under 70% of them were counted only once. Around 4.4% of the sample lies in the top ten.

In the germline V gene (reference sequence), CDR1 corresponds to LNHNV and CDR2 to YYDKDF. The trim is 0 bases for V and 0 bases for J, with a gap of 12 bases between the germline ends. The CDR3 starts with the cysteine, ends with the phenylalanine, and has 16 residues. CDR3 DNA only is kept here, 48 bases in frame from base 1. Notes on this clone: Its antigen target is currently unknown. Base qualities were left out, and no much larger clone turns up one base away.

This material consisted of PBMCs, taken after nivolumab (anti-PD-1) treatment. The chain is assembled from TRBV15 and TRBJ2-7, with TRBD1 as a weak D call on 6 bases. This clonotype originated in a person between 35 and 79 years old with oral cavity squamous cell carcinoma. The sequenced DNA: TGTGCCACCAGCAGAGATTCCGGGACACTCTCCTACGAGCAGTACTTC. It translates to CATSRDSGTLSYEQYF.